One T cell receptor beta chain is described in this entry. Germline lookup yields CDR1 SEHNR and CDR2 FQNEAQ (reference sequence). This CDR3 has 17 residues. With 4 bases removed from V and 1 base from J, the gap between germline ends came to 17 bases. MiXCR, run by TCRdb on the RACE reads, gives a single entry per CDR3 protein. The sample has fewer than 300,000 distinct CDR3 sequences, 7.7% seen once; the top ten hold around 1.2%. This record belongs to a study of human T cells and chemical hapten exposure. Documented time point: pre-sensitization, week 0. Treatment indicated: therapeutic diphenylcyclopropenone sensitization with weekly scalp DPC.

The V call is TRBV7-9, the J call TRBJ2-1, with D possibly being TRBD2 (5 bases). The receptor comes from a man aged 18 to 29 with alopecia areata. Some clones in this sample may be carry-over from other donors' samples. The source was whole blood, collected in connection with sensitization to the hapten diphenylcyclopropenone (DPC). The CDR3 region is CASSSTWGDTSYNEQFF. As DNA, the CDR3 is TGTGCCAGCAGCTCGACGTGGGGAGATACATCCTACAATGAGCAGTTCTTC.